The 18 T cell receptor beta chains below all came from one sample that was sequenced in a study of blood T cell repertoires in COVID-19. The protocol was immunoSEQ multiplex PCR, while the TCRdb copy is restricted to in-frame clones and leaves out a portion. Among about 160,000 clones listed, roughly 84% were seen once. Sequenced: peripheral blood. The receptors here all came from a woman aged 50 to 60 with COVID-19, enrolled during active disease.

The chain uses TRBV7-2 and TRBJ1-2; tentatively, D is TRBD1 (6 bases). V was shortened by 1 base and J by 4 bases, with 16 bases between the two germline ends. The CDR3 consists of 16 residues. Germline CDR1 and CDR2: SGHTA and FQGNSA. CDR3 coding DNA: TGTGCCAGCAGCTTAGAGGGGGGACTACCCGGCTATGGCTACACCTTC. Encoded protein: CASSLEGGLPGYGYTF.

The V call is TRBV6-2 or TRBV6-3, the J call TRBJ1-4; D call uncertain. The CDR3 totals 14 residues. CDR1 MNHEY and CDR2 SVGEGT come from the germline V gene. The V and J ends lost 5 bases and 7 bases respectively, with 14 bases between them. The CDR3 reads CASSPAGGREKLFF. CDR3 nucleotide sequence: TGTGCCAGCAGTCCCGCGGGTGGACGTGAAAAACTGTTTTTT.

In regard to this clone: One end of the junction does not line up with germline, which may come from a read error. The CDR3 DNA reads as TGTGCCAGCAGCCGGACTAGCGGGGGGGCCTATGAGCAGTACTTC. This sequence encodes CASSRTSGGAYEQYF. This sequence joins TRBV28 and TRBJ2-7, with TRBD2 matching over 15 bases. CDR3 size: 15 residues. Germline lookup yields CDR1 MDHEN and CDR2 SYDVKM. Full variable domain (rest looked up from reference TRBV28 and TRBJ2-7): DVKVTQSSRYLVKRTGEKVFLECVQDMDHENMFWYRQDPGLGLRLIYFSYDVKMKEKGDIPEGYSVSREKKERFSLILESASTNQTSMYLCASSRTSGGAYEQYFGPGTRLTVT.

The gene calls are TRBV19 and TRBJ2-3; 10 bases map to TRBD1. Germline lookup yields CDR1 LNHDA and CDR2 SQIVND (reference sequence). V dropped 7 bases and J dropped 4; count of bases not matched to a gene: 17. This CDR3 comprises 18 residues. In DNA, the CDR3 is TGTGCCAGTAATAGGGGACAGGGGACGGGGGGAGTTTCAGATACGCAGTATTTT. Its translation is CASNRGQGTGGVSDTQYF.

The J gene is TRBJ2-5, the V gene TRBV7-3; 8 bases match TRBD2. Unmatched junction bases numbered 5, after V lost 0 bases and J lost 5 bases. This CDR3 comprises 15 residues. Per the germline V gene, CDR1 is SGHTA and CDR2 is FQGTGA. DNA of the CDR3: TGTGCCAGCAGCTTAACCCAGAGCGGGGGTGAGACCCAGTACTTC. Protein sequence: CASSLTQSGGETQYF. Full variable domain (remainder filled in from reference TRBV7-3 and TRBJ2-5): GAGVSQTPSNKVTEKGKYVELRCDPISGHTALYWYRQSLGQGPEFLIYFQGTGAADDSGLPNDRFFAVRPEGSVSTLKIQRTERGDSAVYLCASSLTQSGGETQYFGPGTRLLVL.

The rearrangement joins TRBV10-3 to TRBJ1-1; possible D gene TRBD1, 5 bases. V lost 2 bases and J lost 6, with 16 bases in between. The germline V gene encodes CDR1 ENHRY and CDR2 SYGVKD. This CDR3 spans 15 amino acids. CDR3 sequence: CAISESWQGKAEAFF. The CDR3 bases are TGTGCCATCAGTGAGAGCTGGCAGGGAAAAGCTGAAGCTTTCTTT.

The chain recombines TRBV6-2 or TRBV6-3 with TRBJ2-5, with 10 bases matching TRBD2. CDR1 is MNHEY and CDR2 is SVGEGT in the germline V gene. The V segment lost 1 base and the J segment 1 base; nucleotides outside the gene matches: 3. The CDR3 is made up of 16 amino acids. The CDR3 region is CASSYLLAGPQETQYF. The DNA of the CDR3 is TGTGCCAGCAGTTACTTACTAGCGGGGCCCCAAGAGACCCAGTACTTC.

Remarks on this clone: At one end, the junction sequence differs from germline, possibly due to a read error. The chain carries TRBV7-7 and TRBJ2-1; TRBD1 aligns across 7 bases. The germline V gene has CDR1 SSHAT and CDR2 FNYEAQ (reference sequence). The CDR3 has 14 residues. In nucleotides, the CDR3 is TGTGCTAGCAGCCACGGGACAGCATACAATGAGCAGTTCTTC. It encodes CASSHGTAYNEQFF.

This chain links TRBV11-1 with TRBJ1-2; no clear D gene. Germline V gene lookup returns CDR1 SGHAT and CDR2 FQDESV (reference sequence). The CDR3 totals 12 residues. With 1 base removed from V and 6 bases from J, the gap between germline ends came to 6 bases. The CDR3 is CASSLGQDGYTF. The CDR3 DNA sequence: TGTGCCAGCAGCTTAGGGCAGGATGGCTACACCTTC.

The chain carries TRBV13 and TRBJ1-4; 11 nucleotides line up with TRBD1. This CDR3 is built from 18 residues. Trimming took 5 bases from V and 6 from J; bases not matched to a gene: 14. Germline CDR1 reads PRHDT; CDR2 reads FYEKMQ (reference sequence). CDR3 amino acids: CASSLIRDRGKEDEKLFF. Written as DNA, the CDR3 is TGTGCCAGCAGCCTCATCCGGGACAGGGGGAAGGAGGATGAAAAACTGTTTTTT.

The chain joins TRBV24-1 to TRBJ2-5; weak D call: TRBD2 (5 bases). This CDR3 comprises 13 residues. Germline V gene lookup returns CDR1 KGHDR and CDR2 SFDVKD. Trimming took off 9 bases at V and 1 base at J, with 11 bases between the two ends. CDR3 residues: CATANSVQETQYF. CDR3 sequence (DNA): TGTGCCACCGCCAATAGCGTCCAAGAGACCCAGTACTTC.

V usage is TRBV2 and J usage is TRBJ2-4, with D perhaps TRBD2 (5 bases). CDR1 and CDR2 (germline): SNHLY, FYNNEI. Deletions cut 5 bases from V and 5 bases from J, with 13 bases between. This CDR3 is 14 amino acids long. CDR3 sequence (DNA): TGTGCCAGCAGTCCCCCCGCGAGGGAAAACATTCAGTACTTC. Translation gives CASSPPARENIQYF.

The chain carries TRBV7-2 and TRBJ2-6, with TRBD2 matching 7 bases. This CDR3 is built from 15 residues. J lost 4 bases, V lost 5 bases, and 5 bases had no gene match. CDR1 is SGHTA, CDR2 FQGNSA, per germline. The CDR3 DNA follows: TGTGCCAGCAGCGCCCTAGCGGTAGGGGCCAACGTCCTGACTTTC. This encodes CASSALAVGANVLTF.

The chain uses TRBV10-3 and TRBJ1-1; D is perhaps TRBD1 (5 bases). The CDR3 length is 15 residues. V lost 0 bases, J lost 0 bases, and 8 bases lay in between. Germline V CDR1 and CDR2: ENHRY, SYGVKD. The CDR3 reads CAISESTAMNTEAFF. CDR3 sequence (DNA): TGTGCCATCAGTGAGTCGACAGCGATGAACACTGAAGCTTTCTTT.

This sequence joins TRBV12-5 and TRBJ1-2; D ambiguous. Germline CDR1 LGHNT, CDR2 FRNRAP. The CDR3 runs to 14 residues. The V gene lost 0 bases and the J gene lost 4 bases, with 9 bases spanning the gap. CDR3 amino acids: CASGLVPTGYGYTF. The CDR3 DNA sequence: TGTGCTAGTGGTTTGGTACCGACGGGCTATGGCTACACCTTC.

Here the CDR3 reads CASSLGRGRVEQYF. DNA of the CDR3: TGTGCCAGCAGCTTGGGCAGGGGGCGGGTCGAGCAGTACTTC. The chain employs TRBV5-6 and TRBJ2-7; 8 bases map to TRBD1. V shed 0 bases and J 6 bases; nucleotides not matched to a gene: 5. Looked up from germline, CDR1 is SGHDT and CDR2 is YYEEEE. This CDR3 spans 14 amino acids.

V usage is TRBV19 and J usage is TRBJ1-6; 7 positions agree with TRBD1. Per germline, CDR1 LNHDA and CDR2 SQIVND (reference sequence). The CDR3 has 14 residues. With 6 bases clipped from V and 7 bases from J, the junction kept 6 bases outside the gene matches. CDR3 DNA: TGTGCCAGTAGAAACCGGGACAGAAATTCACCCCTCCACTTT. Translation: CASRNRDRNSPLHF.

This clone has just a few counts. The chain links TRBV7-2 to TRBJ1-2; possibly TRBD1 for D (6 bases). The CDR3 contains 14 residues. V was clipped by 3 bases and J by 8 bases, with 16 bases between them. In germline, CDR1 is SGHTA, CDR2 FQGNSA. The CDR3 region is CASSFSGGARGYTF. Here the CDR3 DNA reads TGTGCCAGCAGCTTTTCGGGGGGCGCGAGGGGCTACACCTTC.